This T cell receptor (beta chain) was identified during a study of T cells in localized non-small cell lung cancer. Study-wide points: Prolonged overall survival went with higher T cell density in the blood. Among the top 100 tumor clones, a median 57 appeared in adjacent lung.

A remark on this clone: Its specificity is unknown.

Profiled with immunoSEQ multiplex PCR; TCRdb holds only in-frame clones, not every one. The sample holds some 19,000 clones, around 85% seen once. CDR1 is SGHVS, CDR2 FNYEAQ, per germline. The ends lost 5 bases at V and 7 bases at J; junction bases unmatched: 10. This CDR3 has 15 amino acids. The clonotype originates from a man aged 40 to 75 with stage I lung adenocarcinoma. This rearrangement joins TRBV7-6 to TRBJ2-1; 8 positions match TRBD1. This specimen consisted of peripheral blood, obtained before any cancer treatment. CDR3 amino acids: CASSPGQGAHNEQFF. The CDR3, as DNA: TGTGCCAGCAGCCCCGGGCAGGGGGCGCATAATGAGCAGTTCTTC.